The TCR beta chain described here comes from a study of blood T cell repertoires in COVID-19. Study in general: Italy, Spain and the United States were the sources of the convalescent and acute COVID-19 samples. T cells, B-cell-depleted T cells, or PBMCs supplied cDNA or gDNA.

This CDR3 is built from 15 residues. Trimming cost V 1 base and J 0 bases, with 4 bases left between them. Germline CDR1 reads SGHNT; CDR2 reads YENEEA. Recovered Cohort 3 donors showed two negative PCRs, clearance, or symptom resolution. Original data processing: Estimation of nucleated cell counts was performed using reference gene primer amplification. TCRdb's table, derived via immunoSEQ multiplex PCR, lists solely in-frame clones and lacks some. The DNA was the basis for D and trimming; V, J and clone size are from that table. This sample has about 300,000 clones, with about nine tenths found just once.

The specimen sequenced was PBMCs or T cells enriched from blood (not recorded which). This receptor was identified in a man under 40 who had recovered from COVID-19. V gene TRBV11-3 combines with J gene TRBJ2-6; D is unresolved. CDR3 DNA sequence: TGTGCCAGCAGCTTAGCAGGCTCTGGGGCCAACGTCCTGACTTTC. Translated, it gives CASSLAGSGANVLTF. The whole variable domain, remainder taken from reference TRBV11-3 and TRBJ2-6, is EAGVVQSPRYKIIEKKQPVAFWCNPISGHNTLYWYLQNLGQGPELLIRYENEEAVDDSQLPKDRFSAERLKGVDSTLKIQPAELGDSAVYLCASSLAGSGANVLTFGAGSRLTVL.